The present entry profiles one T cell receptor (beta chain) with its context. What it binds is unknown. The assay was immunoSEQ multiplex PCR, and TCRdb's table has in-frame clones only and misses some. The table has around 100,000 clones, over 85% seen once. This entry is derived from a study of graft-versus-host responses after intestinal transplantation. From germline, CDR1 is SGHRS and CDR2 YFSETQ. V shed 3 bases and J 3 bases; nucleotides not matched to a gene: 6. The CDR3 runs 15 residues. The chain has TRBV5-1 and TRBJ2-3; the match to TRBD1 covers 8 bases. The specimen was unstimulated CD4+ T cells sorted from spleen or lymph node cells, collected before transplant. The TCR was taken from a human donor who was the organ donor for an intestinal transplant. The CDR3 sequence is CASSSGQGLTDTQYF. The CDR3 DNA sequence: TGCGCCAGCAGCTCTGGACAGGGTTTAACAGATACGCAGTATTTT.